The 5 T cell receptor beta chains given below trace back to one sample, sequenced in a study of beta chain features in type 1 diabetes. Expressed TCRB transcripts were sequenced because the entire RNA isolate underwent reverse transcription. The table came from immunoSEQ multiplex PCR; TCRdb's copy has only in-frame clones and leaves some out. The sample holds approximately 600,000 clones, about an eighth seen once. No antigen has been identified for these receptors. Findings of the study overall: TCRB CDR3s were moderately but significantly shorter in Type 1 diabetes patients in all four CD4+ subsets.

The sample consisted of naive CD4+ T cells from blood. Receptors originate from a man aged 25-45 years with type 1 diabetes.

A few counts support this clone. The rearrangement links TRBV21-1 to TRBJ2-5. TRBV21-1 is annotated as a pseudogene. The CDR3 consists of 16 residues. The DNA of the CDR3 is TGTGCCAGCAGCAAAATCCGGGGGCCCTCCCAAGAGACCCAGTACTTC. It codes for CASSKIRGPSQETQYF.

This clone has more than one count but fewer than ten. Here the CDR3 reads CASSEFAGANYGYTF. In DNA form, the CDR3 reads TGTGCCAGCAGTGAATTTGCAGGGGCTAACTATGGCTACACCTTC. The chain carries TRBV6-1 and TRBJ1-2; TRBD1 is a possible D gene (6 bases). The CDR3 loop spans 15 amino acids. With 2 bases removed from V and 0 bases from J, the gap between germline ends came to 10 bases. Germline V gene sequence: CDR1 MNHNS, CDR2 SASEGT.

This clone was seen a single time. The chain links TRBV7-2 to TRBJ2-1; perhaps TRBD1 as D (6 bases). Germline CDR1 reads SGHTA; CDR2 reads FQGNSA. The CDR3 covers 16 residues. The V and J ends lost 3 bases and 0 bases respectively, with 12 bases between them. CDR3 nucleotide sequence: TGTGCCAGCAGCTTTAGAAGGGGGAGCTCCTACAATGAGCAGTTCTTC. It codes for CASSFRRGSSYNEQFF.

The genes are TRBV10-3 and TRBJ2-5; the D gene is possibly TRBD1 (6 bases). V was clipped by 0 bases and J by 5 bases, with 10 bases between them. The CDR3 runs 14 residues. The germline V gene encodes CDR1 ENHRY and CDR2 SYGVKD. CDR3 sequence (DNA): TGTGCCATCAGTGAGTCTACAGGGACGGAGACCCAGTACTTC. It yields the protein CAISESTGTETQYF.

CDR3 in DNA: TGTGCCAGCAGCCCTACAGCGAACACCGGGGAGCTGTTTTTT. Protein product: CASSPTANTGELFF. V is TRBV7-9 and J is TRBJ2-2, with D hard to call. Germline V gene lookup returns CDR1 SEHNR and CDR2 FQNEAQ (reference sequence). Trimming removed 5 bases at V and 0 bases at J, with 7 bases between. The CDR3 has 14 amino acids.